The next 2 T cell receptor beta chains were all read from a single sample in a study of early stage breast cancer tumors. The assay was immunoSEQ multiplex PCR, and TCRdb's table has in-frame clones only and misses some. The repertoire holds 25,000 to 35,000 clones, with roughly four fifths as singletons. Sequenced sample: blood. These TCRs come from a person aged 35-49 years with breast cancer.

This clone was found a few times. The gene calls are TRBV5-4 and TRBJ1-2; D remains unclear. Germline lookup yields CDR1 SGHNT and CDR2 YYREEE (reference sequence). CDR3 size: 13 residues. V lost 1 base to trimming and J lost 3 bases, with 7 bases between them. The CDR3 region has the DNA TGTGCCAGCAGCTTGCGGACGGACTATGGCTACACCTTC. Translated: CASSLRTDYGYTF.

The chain uses TRBV27 and TRBJ2-7, with D tentatively TRBD2 (6 bases). CDR1 and CDR2 (germline): MNHEY, SMNVEV (reference sequence). V was pared by 0 bases and J by 2 bases, with 14 bases between. The CDR3 consists of 16 residues. DNA for the CDR3: TGTGCCAGCAGTTTATCGTCGTTAGCGGCGACCTACGAGCAGTACTTC. Protein product: CASSLSSLAATYEQYF.